These 27 T cell receptor beta chains originate from one sample sequenced in a study of T cell responses to AZD1222 COVID-19 vaccine. Sequencing was performed with immunoSEQ multiplex PCR; in TCRdb, only in-frame clones are kept and a portion is missing. Of fewer than 250,000 clones in the sample, about 93% were seen once. The material sequenced was peripheral blood, taken on day 0 of MenACWY control vaccination. The receptors shown here come from an adult in good health.

The rearrangement joins TRBV27 to TRBJ2-1, with 11 bases aligning to TRBD1. The CDR3 runs 15 residues. Germline-derived CDR1 and CDR2 are MNHEY and SMNVEV (reference sequence). V shed 3 bases and J 7 bases; nucleotides not matched to a gene: 5. The CDR3 region is CASSFGTGGRNEQFF. CDR3 in DNA: TGTGCCAGCAGTTTCGGGACAGGGGGTAGAAATGAGCAGTTCTTC.

This clone appeared once. This chain links TRBV28 with TRBJ2-3; D may be TRBD2 (5 bases). Trimming pared 6 bases from V and 2 bases from J, leaving 12 bases between. The CDR3 is 14 residues long. Germline CDR1 MDHEN, CDR2 SYDVKM. The CDR3: CASSTTGNTDTQYF. The CDR3 DNA reads TGTGCCAGCAGCACGACGGGGAACACAGATACGCAGTATTTT.

This chain links TRBV28 with TRBJ1-3; 7 bases line up with TRBD1. Losses at the gene ends were 5 bases for V and 3 bases for J; bases not matched to a gene: 10. In germline, CDR1 is MDHEN, CDR2 SYDVKM. The CDR3 extends over 16 amino acids. The CDR3 loop reads CASSPGTAFFGNTIYF. CDR3 nucleotide sequence: TGTGCCAGCAGTCCCGGGACAGCCTTTTTTGGAAACACCATATATTTT.

The chain combines TRBV4-1 with TRBJ2-1; D tentatively reads TRBD1 or TRBD2 (6 bases each). Trimming removed 0 bases at V and 9 bases at J, with 15 bases between. From germline, CDR1 is MGHRA and CDR2 YSYEKL. The CDR3 has 15 residues. The CDR3 bases are TGCGCCAGCAGCCAAGATGATTCGGGGGCGGGTGAGCAGTTCTTC. Encoded protein: CASSQDDSGAGEQFF.

This rearrangement joins TRBV7-8 to TRBJ1-2; D is unresolved. Trimming took off 1 base at V and 2 bases at J, with 11 bases between the two ends. Germline V gene lookup returns CDR1 SGHVS and CDR2 FQNEAQ. The CDR3 totals 15 residues. The CDR3 here is CASSLERQTNYGYTF. The CDR3 nucleotides read TGTGCCAGCAGCTTAGAGAGGCAGACCAACTATGGCTACACCTTC. The whole variable domain, remainder taken from reference TRBV7-8 and TRBJ1-2, is GAGVSQSPRYKVAKRGQDVALRCDPISGHVSLFWYQQALGQGPEFLTYFQNEAQLDKSGLPSDRFFAERPEGSVSTLKIQRTQQEDSAVYLCASSLERQTNYGYTFGSGTRLTVV.

This clone was seen once. This chain links TRBV7-2 with TRBJ1-2, with D perhaps matching TRBD1 (5 bases). Looked up from germline, CDR1 is SGHTA and CDR2 is FQGNSA. The CDR3 has 13 amino acids. The V end was cut by 4 bases, the J end by 7 bases, with 13 bases between. CDR3 amino acids: CASSSVAGVGYTF. CDR3 coding DNA: TGTGCCAGCAGCTCAGTAGCGGGGGTTGGCTACACCTTC.

The CDR3 coding sequence is TGTGCCAGCAGCTTCTCAGCGGGGGCGACCTACGAGCAGTACTTC. Protein: CASSFSAGATYEQYF. J is TRBJ2-7 and V is TRBV11-3; TRBD2 matches at 8 bases. After removal of 3 bases from V and 2 bases from J, the junction contained 6 bases not matched to a gene. Germline CDR1 and CDR2: SGHNT and YENEEA. The CDR3 is 15 amino acids.

This chain links TRBV6-5 with TRBJ1-1; possible D gene TRBD1, 5 bases. Germline CDR1 is MNHEY and CDR2 is SVGAGI. CDR3 size: 14 residues. V was trimmed by 0 bases and J by 2 bases, leaving 7 bases between them. CDR3 in amino acids: CASSYSGRNTEAFF. DNA of the CDR3: TGTGCCAGCAGTTACTCGGGGCGAAACACTGAAGCTTTCTTT.

The chain carries TRBV28 and TRBJ2-7; D may be TRBD1 or TRBD2 (5 bases each). Germline-derived CDR1 and CDR2 are MDHEN and SYDVKM. The CDR3 has 16 amino acids. The ends were cut back, 4 bases at V and 3 bases at J, with 19 bases in the middle. CDR3 protein: CASSSPRWGGGYEQYF. The CDR3 region has the DNA TGTGCCAGCAGTTCCCCCCGGTGGGGCGGAGGCTACGAGCAGTACTTC.

The chain uses TRBV5-1 and TRBJ1-1; a possible D gene is TRBD1 (6 bases). The CDR3 totals 14 residues. The germline V gene encodes CDR1 SGHRS and CDR2 YFSETQ. Trimming shortened V by 5 bases and J by 6 bases, and 17 bases separated the two germline ends. Written as DNA, the CDR3 is TGCGCCAGCAGTTTCGCCCCCAGGGGAGCTGAAGCTTTCTTT. Residues: CASSFAPRGAEAFF.

The rearrangement links TRBV7-9 to TRBJ2-2; a possible D gene is TRBD2 (6 bases). This CDR3 has 14 amino acids. V was clipped by 5 bases and J by 4 bases, with 11 bases between them. Per germline, CDR1 SEHNR and CDR2 FQNEAQ (reference sequence). For the CDR3, the DNA is TGTGCCAGCAGCCCCTCGGGAGTCACCGGGGAGCTGTTTTTT. It yields the protein CASSPSGVTGELFF.

This clone was seen a handful of times. The chain couples TRBV5-1 to TRBJ1-1; D gene uncertain. Trimming stripped 4 bases from V and 0 bases from J, with 7 bases between. Germline values: CDR1 SGHRS, CDR2 YFSETQ. The CDR3 extends over 13 amino acids. DNA of the CDR3: TGCGCCAGCAGCCCGGCAATGAACACTGAAGCTTTCTTT. It is translated as CASSPAMNTEAFF.

The chain links TRBV19 to TRBJ2-7; D tentatively reads TRBD1 or TRBD2 (5 bases each). The CDR3 contains 15 residues. V gave up 5 bases and J gave up 3 bases, with 17 bases separating them. Germline V lookup: CDR1 LNHDA, CDR2 SQIVND (reference sequence). The CDR3 bases are TGTGCCAGTAGTCCCGGACCGGCGAGGGGCTACGAGCAGTACTTC. It codes for CASSPGPARGYEQYF.

The gene calls are TRBV19 and TRBJ1-4, with TRBD1 matching 7 bases. Germline CDR1 reads LNHDA; CDR2 reads SQIVND (reference sequence). The CDR3 runs 15 residues. Losses at the gene ends were 5 bases for V and 8 bases for J; bases not matched to a gene: 11. The CDR3, as DNA: TGTGCCAGTAGTCTAACAGGGGACTTAATAGAAAAACTGTTTTTT. Amino acid sequence: CASSLTGDLIEKLFF.

In its sample, this clone was seen once. The rearrangement links TRBV6-5 to TRBJ1-2, with D possibly TRBD1 on 5 matching bases. CDR1 MNHEY and CDR2 SVGAGI come from the germline V gene. The germline V and J ends were trimmed by 2 bases and 0 bases, with 10 bases remaining between them. This CDR3 has 15 residues. The CDR3 here is CASSYAGSANYGYTF. For the CDR3, the DNA is TGTGCCAGCAGTTACGCAGGGTCGGCTAACTATGGCTACACCTTC.

Of note for this clone: The sample has other DNA sequences that encode this CDR3 too. The genes are TRBV30 and TRBJ1-5, with D unresolved. CDR3 length equals 13 residues. With 1 base removed from V and 0 bases from J, the gap between germline ends came to 4 bases. Germline V CDR1 and CDR2: GTSNPN, SVGIG (reference sequence). CDR3: CAWSADSNQPQHF. DNA for the CDR3: TGTGCCTGGAGTGCCGATAGCAATCAGCCCCAGCATTTT.

This chain connects TRBV7-9 to TRBJ1-4; a possible D gene is TRBD1 (6 bases). Germline V CDR1 and CDR2: SEHNR, FQNEAQ (reference sequence). V was pared by 0 bases and J by 3 bases, with 11 bases between. This CDR3 contains 16 residues. CDR3 DNA: TGTGCCAGCAGCTTAGCCCACGGACAGCCTAATGAAAAACTGTTTTTT. The encoded protein is CASSLAHGQPNEKLFF.

The V and J genes are TRBV15 and TRBJ1-2; possible D gene TRBD1, 6 bases. Trimming shortened V by 2 bases and J by 8 bases, and 18 bases separated the two germline ends. Germline V gives CDR1 LNHNV, CDR2 YYDKDF (reference sequence). The CDR3 runs to 15 residues. The chain's CDR3 is CATSRHDDRMRGYTF. CDR3 nucleotide sequence: TGTGCCACCAGCAGACACGACGACAGGATGAGAGGCTACACCTTC.

This chain uses TRBV12-5 with TRBJ2-1, with TRBD1 identical over 8 bases. Per the germline V gene, CDR1 is LGHNT and CDR2 is FRNRAP. This CDR3 comprises 17 residues. The J segment lost 5 bases and the V segment lost 2 bases, leaving 11 bases of the junction unmatched. CDR3 region: CASGLQTLPRGHNEQFF. The CDR3 DNA sequence: TGTGCTAGTGGTTTGCAAACCCTCCCCAGGGGGCACAATGAGCAGTTCTTC.

The rearrangement uses TRBV5-1 and TRBJ1-2; 8 bases are a match to TRBD1. The CDR3 consists of 15 residues. Germline loops: CDR1 SGHRS, CDR2 YFSETQ. The V and J ends lost 4 bases and 8 bases, in that order; junction bases with no gene match: 13. CDR3 sequence reads: CASSADRGKWDGYTF. The CDR3 DNA reads as TGCGCCAGCAGCGCCGACAGGGGAAAGTGGGACGGCTACACCTTC.

This CDR3 reads CASSLGRSSYNSPLHF. CDR3 DNA: TGTGCCAGCAGCTTAGGCAGGAGCTCCTATAATTCACCCCTCCACTTT. The V and J genes are TRBV7-2 and TRBJ1-6; no firm D call. This CDR3 spans 16 amino acids. With 1 base removed from V and 0 bases from J, the gap between germline ends came to 7 bases. CDR1 and CDR2 (germline): SGHTA, FQGNSA.

The chain employs TRBV3-1 (or the pseudogene TRBV3-2) and TRBJ1-5; D is undetermined. The V and J ends lost 9 bases and 6 bases respectively, with 3 bases between them. Germline lookup yields CDR1 LGHDT and CDR2 YNNKEL (reference sequence). CDR3 length: 9 residues. This CDR3 is CARSQPQHF. As DNA, the CDR3 is TGTGCCAGGAGTCAGCCCCAGCATTTT.

The V call is TRBV4-1, the J call TRBJ1-2; D not certain. The germline CDR1 and CDR2 sequences are MGHRA and YSYEKL. V was shortened by 4 bases and J by 0 bases, with 9 bases between the two germline ends. CDR3 size: 14 residues. The CDR3: CASSPYLANYGYTF. Here the CDR3 DNA reads TGCGCCAGCAGCCCATACTTAGCTAACTATGGCTACACCTTC.

This clone showed up just once. V gene TRBV4-3 combines with J gene TRBJ2-3; D unresolved. Deletions cut 0 bases from V and 6 bases from J, with 10 bases between. The germline CDR1 and CDR2 sequences are LGHNA and YSLEER. This CDR3 has 14 residues. The CDR3 protein is CASSQDPSSDTQYF. The CDR3, as DNA: TGCGCCAGCAGCCAAGACCCCAGCAGTGATACGCAGTATTTT.

This clone was counted a few times. The rearrangement joins TRBV5-1 to TRBJ1-5; tentatively, D is TRBD1 (5 bases). CDR1 and CDR2 (germline): SGHRS, YFSETQ. Trimming removed 2 bases from V and 4 bases from J, with 10 bases in between. The CDR3 runs 14 residues. The CDR3 nucleotides read TGCGCCAGCAGCTTCCGACAGAGGAATCAGCCCCAGCATTTT. It specifies CASSFRQRNQPQHF.

The chain has TRBV2 and TRBJ1-1; D gene ambiguous. The CDR3 contains 13 residues. V lost 8 bases and J 0 bases, leaving 10 bases between the germline ends. Germline V gives CDR1 SNHLY, CDR2 FYNNEI. In DNA, the CDR3 is TGTGCCAGCCGGCGAGGGTTGAACACTGAAGCTTTCTTT. As protein: CASRRGLNTEAFF.

V gene TRBV3-1 (or the pseudogene TRBV3-2) combines with J gene TRBJ1-2; 7 nucleotides agree with TRBD1. The CDR3 is 14 amino acids. V was clipped by 6 bases and J by 3 bases; unmatched bases: 7. Germline V lookup: CDR1 LGHDT, CDR2 YNNKEL (reference sequence). The CDR3 is CASRQRGTDYGYTF. The CDR3 DNA sequence: TGTGCCAGCAGACAAAGAGGGACAGACTATGGCTACACCTTC.